These 6 T cell receptor beta chains share one sample of origin, sequenced in a study of blood T cells in healthy people across ages. It was with a sample-barcoded 5' primer and a J-beta primer mix that a second PCR of roughly 7 to 12 cycles was run. TCRdb redid the calling of the 5' RACE reads with MiXCR, one entry per CDR3 protein. This table has roughly 800,000 distinct CDR3 sequences, under 30% appearing once. These data also formed part of another study, on T cells of mothers and their children.

Sample: blood. The receptors originated from a boy under 18 in good health.

The chain joins TRBV19 to TRBJ1-5, with 7 nucleotides matching TRBD1. Germline V CDR1 and CDR2: LNHDA, SQIVND (reference sequence). V lost 3 bases and J lost 4; bases outside the gene matches: 12. The CDR3 sequence is 17 residues long. CDR3 amino acids: CASSMGGRQGRNQPQHF. The CDR3, as DNA: TGTGCCAGTAGTATGGGGGGGAGACAGGGACGAAATCAGCCCCAGCATTTT. The entire variable domain, with the rest obtained from reference TRBV19 and TRBJ1-5, is as follows: DGGITQSPKYLFRKEGQNVTLSCEQNLNHDAMYWYRQDPGQGLRLIYYSQIVNDFQKGDIAEGYSVSREKKESFPLTVTSAQKNPTAFYLCASSMGGRQGRNQPQHFGDGTRLSIL.

The chain combines TRBV10-3 with TRBJ2-7; 7 nucleotides align to TRBD1. In germline, CDR1 is ENHRY, CDR2 SYGVKD. Trimming took 4 bases from V and 4 from J; bases not matched to a gene: 10. CDR3 length: 15 amino acids. The DNA of the CDR3 is TGTGCCATCAGTGGGGGAGACAGGGTGGGGTACGAGCAGTACTTC. Protein sequence: CAISGGDRVGYEQYF.

The chain recombines TRBV28 with TRBJ2-5; the D is unclear. This CDR3 has 13 amino acids. Germline values: CDR1 MDHEN, CDR2 SYDVKM. Trimming cost V 1 base and J 5 bases, with 8 bases left between them. The CDR3 is CASSLFRTETQYF. The CDR3 DNA is TGTGCCAGCAGTTTATTCCGGACGGAGACCCAGTACTTC.

J is TRBJ1-1 and V is TRBV2, with 8 bases aligning to TRBD1. V lost 7 bases and J lost 3; bases outside the gene matches: 7. Looked up from germline, CDR1 is SNHLY and CDR2 is FYNNEI. The length of the CDR3 is 14 residues. CDR3 nucleotide sequence: TGTGCCAGCACCCGAAACAGGGGGTACACTGAAGCTTTCTTT. Its translation: CASTRNRGYTEAFF.

This clonotype was counted only a few times. The chain combines TRBV20-1 with TRBJ2-1; TRBD2 agrees at 10 bases. The CDR3 contains 15 residues. V trimming: 7 bases; J trimming: 4 bases; junction bases outside the gene matches: 10. CDR1 DFQATT and CDR2 SNEGSKA come from the germline V gene (reference sequence). This CDR3 reads CSVESPSGGYNEQFF. As DNA, the CDR3 is TGCAGTGTCGAATCCCCTAGCGGGGGTTACAATGAGCAGTTCTTC.

The CDR3 DNA reads as TGTGCCCAAGACTTGTACAATGAGCAGTTCTTC. The encoded protein is CAQDLYNEQFF. The chain links TRBV30 to TRBJ2-5; no firm D call. The J call is doubtful: the DNA matches TRBJ2-1 better. Germline V gene data show CDR1 as GTSNPN and CDR2 as SVGIG (reference sequence). The CDR3 has 11 residues.